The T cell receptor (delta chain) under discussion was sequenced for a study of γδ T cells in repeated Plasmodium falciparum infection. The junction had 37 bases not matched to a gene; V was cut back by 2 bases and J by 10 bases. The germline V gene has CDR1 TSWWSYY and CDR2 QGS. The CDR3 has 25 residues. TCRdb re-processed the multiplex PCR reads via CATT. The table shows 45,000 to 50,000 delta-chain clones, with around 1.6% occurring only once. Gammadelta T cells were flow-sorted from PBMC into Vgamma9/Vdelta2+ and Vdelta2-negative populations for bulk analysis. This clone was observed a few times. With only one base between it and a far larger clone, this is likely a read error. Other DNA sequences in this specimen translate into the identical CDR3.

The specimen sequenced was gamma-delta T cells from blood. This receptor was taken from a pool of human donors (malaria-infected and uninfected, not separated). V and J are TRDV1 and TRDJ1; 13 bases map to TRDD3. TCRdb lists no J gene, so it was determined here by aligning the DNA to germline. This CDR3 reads CALGEISAPSRAPYWGIRVTIGLIF. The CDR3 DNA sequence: TGTGCTCTTGGGGAAATTTCGGCTCCCTCTCGGGCCCCATACTGGGGGATACGGGTTACAATAGGACTCATCTTT.